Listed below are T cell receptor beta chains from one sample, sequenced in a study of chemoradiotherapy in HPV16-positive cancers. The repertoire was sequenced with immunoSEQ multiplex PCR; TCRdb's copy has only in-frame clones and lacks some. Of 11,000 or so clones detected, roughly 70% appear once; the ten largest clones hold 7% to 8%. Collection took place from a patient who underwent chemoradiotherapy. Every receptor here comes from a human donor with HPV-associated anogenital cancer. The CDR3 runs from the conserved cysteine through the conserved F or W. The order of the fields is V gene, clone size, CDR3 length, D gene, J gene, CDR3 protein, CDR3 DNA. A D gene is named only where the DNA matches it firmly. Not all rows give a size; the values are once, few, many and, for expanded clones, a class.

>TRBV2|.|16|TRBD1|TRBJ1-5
CASSHGQGRGNQPQHF
TGTGCCAGCAGCCACGGACAGGGGCGCGGCAATCAGCCCCAGCATTTT
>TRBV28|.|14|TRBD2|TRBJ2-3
CASSLAGGTDTQYF
TGTGCCAGCAGTTTGGCGGGAGGCACAGATACGCAGTATTTT
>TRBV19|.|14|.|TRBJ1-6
CASSPRQTPESLHF
TGTGCCAGTAGTCCCAGACAGACCCCAGAGTCCCTCCACTTT
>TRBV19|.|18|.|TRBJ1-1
CASSIYVIQGPSNTEAFF
TGTGCCAGTAGTATTTACGTGATCCAGGGGCCATCGAACACTGAAGCTTTCTTT
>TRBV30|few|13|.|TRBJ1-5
CAWSQQAWQPQHF
TGTGCCTGGAGTCAGCAGGCGTGGCAGCCCCAGCATTTT
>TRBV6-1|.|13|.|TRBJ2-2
CASSRTFVGELFF
TGTGCCAGCAGCCGGACATTTGTCGGGGAGCTGTTTTTT
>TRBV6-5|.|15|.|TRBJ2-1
CASSYLTGTSNEQFF
TGTGCCAGCAGTTATTTAACCGGGACTTCCAATGAGCAGTTCTTC
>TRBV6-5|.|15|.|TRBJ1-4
CASSISGTRNEKLFF
TGTGCCAGCAGTATTTCCGGGACAAGAAATGAAAAACTGTTTTTT
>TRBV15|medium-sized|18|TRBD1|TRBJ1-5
CATSRGDRVGYSNQPQHF
TGTGCCACCAGCAGGGGGGACAGGGTGGGTTATAGCAATCAGCCCCAGCATTTT
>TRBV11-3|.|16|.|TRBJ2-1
CASSSSRDFAYNEQFF
TGTGCCAGCAGCTCTAGCCGGGACTTCGCCTACAATGAGCAGTTCTTC
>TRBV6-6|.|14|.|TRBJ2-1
CASSYSNGNNEQFF
TGTGCCAGCAGTTACTCGAATGGGAACAATGAGCAGTTCTTC
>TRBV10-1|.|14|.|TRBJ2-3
CASSEFFSADTQYF
TGCGCCAGCAGTGAGTTTTTTAGCGCAGATACGCAGTATTTT
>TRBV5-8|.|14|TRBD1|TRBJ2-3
CASSFGQAPDTQYF
TGTGCCAGCAGCTTTGGACAGGCCCCAGATACGCAGTATTTT
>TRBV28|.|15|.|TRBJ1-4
CASTLPGRSDEKLFF
TGTGCCAGCACCCTTCCGGGACGCTCAGATGAAAAACTGTTTTTT
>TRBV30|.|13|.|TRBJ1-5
CAWSEGIDQPQHF
TGTGCCTGGAGTGAGGGAATCGATCAGCCCCAGCATTTT
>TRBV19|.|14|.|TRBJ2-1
CASSMLGRYNEQFF
TGTGCCAGTAGTATGCTAGGACGCTACAATGAGCAGTTCTTC
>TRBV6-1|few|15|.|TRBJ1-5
CASSEAEDSAQPQHF
TGTGCCAGCAGTGAAGCTGAGGACAGCGCTCAGCCCCAGCATTTT
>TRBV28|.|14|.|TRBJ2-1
CASRGDTHYNEQFF
TGTGCCAGCAGGGGGGACACCCACTACAATGAGCAGTTCTTC
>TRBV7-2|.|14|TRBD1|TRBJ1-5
CASSIGQGNQPQHF
TGTGCCAGCAGCATAGGACAGGGTAATCAGCCCCAGCATTTT
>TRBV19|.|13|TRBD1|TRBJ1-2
CASMGQNNYGYTF
TGTGCCAGTATGGGACAGAATAACTATGGCTACACCTTC
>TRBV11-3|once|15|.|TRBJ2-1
CASSLEGWGLHEQFF
TGTGCCAGCAGCTTAGAGGGTTGGGGGCTCCATGAGCAGTTCTTC
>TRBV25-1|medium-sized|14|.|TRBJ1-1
CASSESSEVTEAFF
TGTGCCAGCAGTGAATCCTCGGAGGTCACTGAAGCTTTCTTT
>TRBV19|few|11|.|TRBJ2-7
CASGQTYEQYF
TGTGCCAGTGGACAAACATACGAGCAGTACTTC
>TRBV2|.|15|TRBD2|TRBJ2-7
CASSEELAGSYEQYF
TGTGCCAGCAGTGAAGAACTAGCGGGATCCTACGAGCAGTACTTC
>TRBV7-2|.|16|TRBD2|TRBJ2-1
CASSFHTSGRATEQFF
TGTGCCAGCAGCTTCCACACTAGCGGGAGGGCCACTGAGCAGTTCTTC
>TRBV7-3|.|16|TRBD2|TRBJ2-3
CASSPDPTSGTDTQYF
TGTGCCAGCAGCCCCGACCCGACTAGCGGAACTGATACGCAGTATTTT
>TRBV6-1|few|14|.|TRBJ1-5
CASSGRGHNQPQHF
TGTGCCAGCAGTGGGAGAGGTCACAATCAGCCCCAGCATTTT
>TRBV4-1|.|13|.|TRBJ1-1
CASSQDRRSEAFF
TGCGCCAGCAGCCAAGATCGCAGGAGTGAAGCTTTCTTT
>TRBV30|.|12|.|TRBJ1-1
CACTRGITEAFF
TGTGCCTGTACTAGGGGAATAACTGAAGCTTTCTTT
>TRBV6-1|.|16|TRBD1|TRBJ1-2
CASSAQTGTGAYGYTF
TGTGCCAGCAGTGCCCAGACCGGGACAGGGGCCTATGGCTACACCTTC
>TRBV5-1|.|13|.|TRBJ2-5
CASSLGLAETQYF
TGCGCCAGCAGCTTGGGATTAGCCGAGACCCAGTACTTC
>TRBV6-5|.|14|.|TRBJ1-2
CASSYSGANYGYTF
TGTGCCAGCAGTTACTCGGGCGCCAACTATGGCTACACCTTC
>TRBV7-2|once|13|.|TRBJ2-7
CASSLFLAAEQYF
TGTGCCAGCAGCTTGTTTCTAGCCGCCGAGCAGTACTTC
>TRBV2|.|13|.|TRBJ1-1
CASSEGAGDSAFF
TGTGCCAGCAGTGAGGGGGCGGGTGATTCAGCTTTCTTT
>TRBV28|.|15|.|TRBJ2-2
CASSFPAANTGELFF
TGTGCCAGCAGTTTTCCGGCAGCGAACACCGGGGAGCTGTTTTTT
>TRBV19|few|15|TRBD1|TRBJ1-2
CASGAGTDFNSDYTF
TGTGCCAGTGGCGCTGGGACAGACTTTAACTCGGACTACACCTTC
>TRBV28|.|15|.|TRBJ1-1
CASSLGGLGAPEAFF
TGTGCCAGCAGCCTGGGTGGGCTTGGAGCTCCTGAAGCTTTCTTT
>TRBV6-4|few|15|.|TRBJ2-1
CASSVKAGANNEQFF
TGTGCCAGCAGTGTAAAGGCAGGGGCAAACAATGAGCAGTTCTTC
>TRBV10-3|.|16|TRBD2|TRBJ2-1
CAISDGVAGGRNKQFF
TGTGCCATCAGTGATGGTGTAGCGGGAGGGCGCAATAAGCAGTTCTTC
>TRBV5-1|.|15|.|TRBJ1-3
CASSSETDSGNTIYF
TGCGCCAGCAGCTCCGAGACAGACTCTGGAAACACCATATATTTT
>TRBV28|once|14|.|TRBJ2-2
CASSLFGGTGELFF
TGTGCCAGCAGTTTATTCGGGGGAACCGGGGAGCTGTTTTTT
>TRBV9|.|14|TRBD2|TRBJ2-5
CASSASGVQETQYF
TGTGCCAGCAGCGCTAGCGGAGTGCAAGAGACCCAGTACTTC
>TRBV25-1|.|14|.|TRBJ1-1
CASSEYGGGTEAFF
TGTGCCAGCAGTGAGTATGGCGGGGGCACTGAAGCTTTCTTT
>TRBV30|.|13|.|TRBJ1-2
CAGGVGDDYGYTF
TGTGCCGGAGGGGTAGGGGATGACTATGGCTACACCTTC
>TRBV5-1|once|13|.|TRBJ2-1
CASSSPPGNEQFF
TGCGCCAGCAGCTCCCCACCGGGCAATGAGCAGTTCTTC
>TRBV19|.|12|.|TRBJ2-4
CASSFSENIQYF
TGTGCCAGTAGTTTTTCTGAAAACATTCAGTACTTC
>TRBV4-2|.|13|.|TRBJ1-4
CASSQQRGEKLFF
TGTGCCAGCAGCCAACAGCGAGGGGAAAAACTGTTTTTT
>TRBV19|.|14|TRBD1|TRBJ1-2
CASSIPTGAYGYTF
TGTGCCAGTAGTATCCCGACAGGGGCCTATGGCTACACCTTC